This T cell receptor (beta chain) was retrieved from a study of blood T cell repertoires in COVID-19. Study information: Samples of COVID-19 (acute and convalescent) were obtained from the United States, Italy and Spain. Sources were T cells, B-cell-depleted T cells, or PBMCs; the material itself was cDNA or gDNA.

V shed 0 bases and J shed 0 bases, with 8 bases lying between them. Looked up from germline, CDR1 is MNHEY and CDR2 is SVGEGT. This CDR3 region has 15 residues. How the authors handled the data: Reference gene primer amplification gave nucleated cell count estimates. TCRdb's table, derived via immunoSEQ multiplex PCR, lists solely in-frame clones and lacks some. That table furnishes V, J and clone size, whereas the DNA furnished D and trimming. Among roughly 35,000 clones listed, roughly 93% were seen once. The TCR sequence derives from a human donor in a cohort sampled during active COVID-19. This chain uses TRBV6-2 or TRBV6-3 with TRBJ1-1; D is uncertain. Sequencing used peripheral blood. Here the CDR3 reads CASSYSLGMNTEAFF. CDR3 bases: TGTGCCAGCAGTTACTCGTTGGGCATGAACACTGAAGCTTTCTTT.